Each of the 27 T cell receptor beta chains below was sequenced from the same sample in a study of cytomegalovirus exposure and HLA in healthy donors. 13 Jbeta primers and 60 Vbeta primers were used for the PCR. Assay: immunoSEQ multiplex PCR; the TCRdb copy retains only in-frame clones and omits some. The sample yields 150,000 to 200,000 clones, 80% to 90% seen once. Sequenced: PBMCs. The receptors come from a man younger than 35 in good health and CMV-seropositive.

The V and J genes are TRBV5-4 and TRBJ2-6; D is ambiguous. This CDR3 comprises 17 residues. Trimming pared 0 bases from V and 0 bases from J, leaving 10 bases between. Per germline, CDR1 SGHNT and CDR2 YYREEE (reference sequence). The CDR3 DNA reads TGTGCCAGCAGCTTGGGGAGCGCAACCTCTGGGGCCAACGTCCTGACTTTC. Translated: CASSLGSATSGANVLTF.

As for this clone: This sample includes further DNA sequences coding for the same CDR3. The chain couples TRBV30 to TRBJ1-1, with D unclear. This CDR3 spans 13 amino acids. Germline assignment: CDR1 GTSNPN and CDR2 SVGIG (reference sequence). V lost 4 bases and J 4 bases, leaving 13 bases between the germline ends. Here the CDR3 reads CAWNLGVGTEAFF. Written as DNA, the CDR3 is TGTGCCTGGAACCTGGGAGTTGGCACTGAAGCTTTCTTT.

V gene TRBV6-1 combines with J gene TRBJ2-4; no reliable D call. V was pared by 1 base and J by 0 bases, with 10 bases between. Germline V CDR1 and CDR2: MNHNS, SASEGT. The CDR3 runs to 16 residues. The CDR3 DNA reads TGTGCCAGCAGTGAAGGCGGTCTTCTAGCCAAAAACATTCAGTACTTC. Translated, it gives CASSEGGLLAKNIQYF.

This chain links TRBV9 with TRBJ2-1; the D is unclear. Trimming removed 1 base from V and 0 bases from J, with 11 bases in between. The germline gives CDR1 SGDLS, CDR2 YYNGEE. The CDR3 sequence is 16 residues long. The chain's CDR3 is CASSVMGASSYNEQFF. CDR3 DNA: TGTGCCAGCAGCGTAATGGGCGCCAGCTCCTACAATGAGCAGTTCTTC.

The V gene is TRBV30, the J gene TRBJ2-4; 8 nucleotides agree with TRBD2. The CDR3 consists of 18 residues. V lost 0 bases and J lost 0; bases outside the gene matches: 10. Germline V gene data show CDR1 as GTSNPN and CDR2 as SVGIG (reference sequence). This chain's CDR3 is CAWSVLRGAAVAKNIQYF. DNA for the CDR3: TGTGCCTGGAGTGTACTGCGGGGGGCAGCAGTAGCCAAAAACATTCAGTACTTC.

The rearrangement joins TRBV28 to TRBJ1-1; D is possibly TRBD1 (6 bases). Germline lookup yields CDR1 MDHEN and CDR2 SYDVKM. V dropped 4 bases and J dropped 8 bases, with 17 bases sitting between them. The CDR3 runs to 14 residues. The CDR3 bases are TGTGCCAGCAGTTCGCCGTGGGTAACAGGGGAAGCTTTCTTT. This sequence encodes CASSSPWVTGEAFF.

The chain links TRBV5-6 to TRBJ2-7; D call uncertain. Germline CDR1 is SGHDT and CDR2 is YYEEEE. The V gene lost 4 bases and the J gene lost 4 bases, with 12 bases spanning the gap. The CDR3 contains 13 residues. CDR3 amino acids: CASSPSFVYEQYF. CDR3 DNA: TGTGCCAGCAGCCCGTCTTTTGTTTACGAGCAGTACTTC.

The V call is TRBV19, the J call TRBJ2-7, with TRBD2 as a possible D gene (7 bases). CDR3 length equals 13 residues. Trimming shortened V by 5 bases and J by 6 bases, and 14 bases separated the two germline ends. CDR1 and CDR2 (germline): LNHDA, SQIVND (reference sequence). As DNA, the CDR3 is TGTGCCAGTAGTCTGGGGGGGGCGGGCGAGCAGTACTTC. Translating it yields CASSLGGAGEQYF.

J is TRBJ1-4 and V is TRBV18, with no clear D. Germline lookup yields CDR1 KGHSH and CDR2 LQKENI. The V end was cut by 4 bases, the J end by 5 bases, with 8 bases between. This CDR3 has 13 residues. The CDR3 loop reads CASSRRKNEKLFF. CDR3 coding DNA: TGTGCCAGCTCACGCAGGAAGAATGAAAAACTGTTTTTT.

The chain carries TRBV12-5 and TRBJ1-4; D gene uncertain. The CDR3 has 19 residues. Germline V CDR1 and CDR2: LGHNT, FRNRAP. V was trimmed by 4 bases and J by 4 bases, leaving 25 bases between them. The DNA of the CDR3 is TGTGCTAGTGGTTCCGACCGCCCTCTCGACGGGTCTTATAATGAAAAACTGTTTTTT. It translates to CASGSDRPLDGSYNEKLFF.

This clone was seen a single time. The same CDR3 is also encoded by other DNA sequences in this sample. The V and J genes are TRBV30 and TRBJ1-5; a possible D gene is TRBD1 (6 bases). The CDR3 consists of 14 residues. Germline V gene lookup returns CDR1 GTSNPN and CDR2 SVGIG (reference sequence). The V gene lost 5 bases and the J gene lost 7 bases, with 18 bases spanning the gap. CDR3 nucleotides: TGTGCCTGGTCCCCTGGACAGTTCAACCAGCCCCAGCATTTT. Its protein is CAWSPGQFNQPQHF.

V usage is TRBV13 and J usage is TRBJ2-7, with TRBD1 as a possible D gene (6 bases). V lost 5 bases, J lost 3 bases, and 17 bases lay in between. The CDR3 is made up of 15 amino acids. Germline V gene lookup returns CDR1 PRHDT and CDR2 FYEKMQ (reference sequence). CDR3 residues: CASSTIDRLDYEQYF. CDR3 bases: TGTGCCAGCAGCACCATAGACAGGTTAGACTACGAGCAGTACTTC.

This clone occurred once. The J gene is TRBJ2-5, the V gene TRBV14, with D possibly TRBD2 on 5 matching bases. Germline V gene data show CDR1 as SGHDN and CDR2 as FVKESK. CDR3 length: 15 amino acids. Trimming removed 6 bases from V and 4 bases from J, with 18 bases in between. Here the CDR3 DNA reads TGTGCCAGCAGTCCGGAGGACCGGCCACGAGAGACCCAGTACTTC. This translates into CASSPEDRPRETQYF.

The chain joins TRBV16 to TRBJ1-5, with 9 bases identical to TRBD1. This CDR3 is built from 18 residues. V gave up 0 bases and J gave up 0 bases; unmatched junction bases: 6. In germline, CDR1 is KGHSY, CDR2 FQNENV. This chain's CDR3 is CASSQSGQGGYSNQPQHF. The CDR3 nucleotides are TGTGCCAGCAGCCAATCGGGACAGGGAGGTTATAGCAATCAGCCCCAGCATTTT.

As for this clone: One junction end disagrees with the germline gene, perhaps due to a read error. This chain uses TRBV29-1 with TRBJ2-1, with D possibly matching TRBD2 (5 bases). Germline values: CDR1 SQVTM, CDR2 ANQGSEA. The CDR3 is 12 residues long. Written as DNA, the CDR3 is TGCAGCGTTGAGTACTCGGGAAAGACTTTGGTCTTC. It codes for CSVEYSGKTLVF.

This chain connects TRBV5-1 to TRBJ2-1; 7 nucleotides line up with TRBD1. CDR1 is SGHRS, CDR2 YFSETQ, per germline. With 5 bases clipped from V and 2 bases from J, the junction kept 7 bases outside the gene matches. The CDR3 extends over 15 amino acids. The CDR3 sequence: CASRSTGDTYNEQFF. DNA of the CDR3: TGCGCCAGCAGGAGTACAGGGGACACCTACAATGAGCAGTTCTTC.

This sequence joins TRBV30 and TRBJ1-5; D gene unclear. The CDR3 contains 14 residues. The V and J ends lost 2 bases and 4 bases respectively, with 12 bases between them. From germline, CDR1 is GTSNPN and CDR2 SVGIG (reference sequence). The CDR3 coding sequence is TGTGCCTGGAGTTTATTTACTGCTAATCAGCCCCAGCATTTT. It codes for CAWSLFTANQPQHF.

This clone occurred once. V and J are TRBV9 and TRBJ2-5; D ambiguous. There are 13 residues in the CDR3. Trimming took 1 base from V and 5 from J, leaving 9 bases between them. Per the germline V gene, CDR1 is SGDLS and CDR2 is YYNGEE. The CDR3 bases are TGTGCCAGCAGCGTACGATCCGAGGAGACCCAGTACTTC. Translating gives CASSVRSEETQYF.

The CDR3 region is CASSELGGSSTDTQYF. The CDR3 region has the DNA TGTGCCAGCAGTGAACTAGGCGGGTCTAGCACAGATACGCAGTATTTT. J is TRBJ2-3 and V is TRBV2; D might be TRBD2 (5 bases). The CDR3 is made up of 16 amino acids. Trimming removed 2 bases at V and 0 bases at J, with 12 bases between. The germline V gene has CDR1 SNHLY and CDR2 FYNNEI.

V usage is TRBV2 and J usage is TRBJ2-4; perhaps TRBD2 as D (6 bases). Trimming took off 2 bases at V and 0 bases at J, with 14 bases between the two ends. This CDR3 has 17 residues. The V gene's germline CDR1 is SNHLY and CDR2 FYNNEI. CDR3 DNA: TGTGCCAGCAGTGAACTCGGAGGGGATATAGCCAAAAACATTCAGTACTTC. Translating gives CASSELGGDIAKNIQYF.

The chain employs TRBV7-9 and TRBJ2-3; 10 bases fit TRBD1. CDR3 length: 16 amino acids. Germline CDR1 reads SEHNR; CDR2 reads FQNEAQ (reference sequence). Trimming removed 5 bases from V and 2 bases from J; junction bases left unmatched: 7. In nucleotides, the CDR3 is TGTGCCAGCAGCCCCTGGGGACAGGGGATCACAGATACGCAGTATTTT. Translated, it gives CASSPWGQGITDTQYF.

V usage is TRBV7-3 and J usage is TRBJ2-1; tentatively, D is TRBD2 (7 bases). This CDR3 region has 13 residues. V was clipped by 5 bases and J by 8 bases, with 13 bases between them. Per the germline V gene, CDR1 is SGHTA and CDR2 is FQGTGA. In nucleotides, the CDR3 is TGTGCCAGCAGCCCTCCGGGGGGCTATGAGCAGTTCTTC. This encodes CASSPPGGYEQFF.

The chain uses TRBV19 and TRBJ2-5, with D possibly matching TRBD1 (5 bases). The germline V gene encodes CDR1 LNHDA and CDR2 SQIVND (reference sequence). The V gene lost 1 base and the J gene lost 0 bases, with 9 bases spanning the gap. This CDR3 has 15 amino acids. CDR3 loop: CASSIGGMYQETQYF. In DNA form, the CDR3 reads TGTGCCAGTAGTATAGGGGGCATGTACCAAGAGACCCAGTACTTC.

The chain joins TRBV27 to TRBJ2-7; TRBD1 aligns across 8 bases. CDR3 length equals 15 residues. The V gene's germline CDR1 is MNHEY and CDR2 SMNVEV (reference sequence). V lost 1 base and J lost 4; bases outside the gene matches: 6. The CDR3 region is CASSLLGTGRYEQYF. The DNA for the CDR3 is TGTGCCAGCAGTTTATTAGGGACAGGCCGTTACGAGCAGTACTTC.

The gene calls are TRBV11-2 and TRBJ2-7, with D maybe TRBD2 (5 bases). The CDR3 is made up of 14 amino acids. In germline, CDR1 is SGHAT, CDR2 FQNNGV. V was cut by 0 bases and J by 1 base, with 7 bases left in between. Written as DNA, the CDR3 is TGTGCCAGCAGCTTAGAACTAGTATCCTACGAGCAGTACTTC. Its translation: CASSLELVSYEQYF.

The chain links TRBV7-2 to TRBJ2-5; TRBD2 aligns across 10 bases. V shed 5 bases and J 5 bases; nucleotides not matched to a gene: 14. CDR1 SGHTA and CDR2 FQGNSA come from the germline V gene. The CDR3 is 17 amino acids. The CDR3 sequence: CASSRRSGGAFPETQYF. DNA of the CDR3: TGTGCCAGCAGCAGACGGAGCGGGGGGGCCTTTCCGGAGACCCAGTACTTC.

The V call is TRBV18, the J call TRBJ1-2, with 7 bases fitting TRBD1. The junction had 10 bases not matched to a gene; V was cut back by 5 bases and J by 7 bases. Germline values: CDR1 KGHSH, CDR2 LQKENI. This CDR3 spans 14 amino acids. CDR3 DNA: TGTGCCAGCTCAGCCGACAGGGCTGGGGTTGGCTACACCTTC. It codes for CASSADRAGVGYTF.